This T cell receptor (beta chain) was sequenced in a study of CD8+ T cells in alopecia areata. Overall study results and limits: Tofacitinib significantly decreased scalp clonality and expanded CD8+ clones among top 100.

The CDR3 runs to 15 residues. CDR1 and CDR2 (germline): LGHNA, YNFKEQ. The ends lost 4 bases at V and 6 bases at J; junction bases unmatched: 5. Sequencing used cDNA as its template, made by extracting RNA and reverse transcribing it. Measured with immunoSEQ multiplex PCR; TCRdb has only the in-frame clones, and not every one. Of some 200,000 clones listed, 60% to 70% are singletons. This clone showed up just once. The antigen is not known. Sample treatment: oral pan-JAK inhibitor, 5-10 mg twice daily. The sorting of PBMCs gave CD4+ and CD8+ T cells. The source of this sequence is a human donor with alopecia areata. The chain recombines TRBV4-2 with TRBJ2-1; 11 bases fit TRBD2. The source material was CD4+ T cells sorted from blood, sampled at week 4, from a patient treated with tofacitinib. CDR3 DNA: TGTGCCAGCAGCCTCGGGACTAGCGGATCCAATGAGCAGTTCTTC. Protein product: CASSLGTSGSNEQFF.